Listed below are T cell receptor beta chains from one sample, sequenced in a study of T cell responses to AZD1222 COVID-19 vaccine. The protocol was immunoSEQ multiplex PCR, while the TCRdb copy is restricted to in-frame clones and leaves out a portion. The data show about 89,000 clones, 70% to 90% seen once. The starting material was peripheral blood, obtained 28 days after the second AZD1222 dose. All receptors derive from an adult who received the AZD1222 COVID-19 vaccine. Both conserved end residues are part of each CDR3. A D gene is named only where the DNA matches it firmly. Some rows have no size entry. The others give once, few or many, or a class for an expanded clone.

V	D	J	size	DNA	CDR3
TRBV7-8	NA	TRBJ1-1	NA	TGTGCCAGCAGCCTGACAGGCCAAATTCAAGCTTTCTTT	CASSLTGQIQAFF
TRBV7-8	TRBD1	TRBJ1-2	NA	TGTGCCAGCAGCTTCAGGGGGGAGTACTATGGCTACACCTTC	CASSFRGEYYGYTF
TRBV19	NA	TRBJ1-3	NA	TGTGCCAGTAGTTTCGAGGGACCGCGATCTGGAAACACCATATATTTT	CASSFEGPRSGNTIYF
TRBV2	NA	TRBJ1-6	NA	TGTGCCGGTGTCGGGTTCGTTGATTCACCCCTCCACTTT	CAGVGFVDSPLHF
TRBV4-1	NA	TRBJ2-7	many	TGCGCCAGCAGCCAAGATCTCGGAAGGTGGTCCTACGAGCAGTACTTC	CASSQDLGRWSYEQYF
TRBV18	NA	TRBJ2-7	few	TGTGCCAGCTCATCATCCTACGAGCAGTACTTC	CASSSSYEQYF
TRBV15	NA	TRBJ1-1	NA	TGTGCCACCAGCAGGGGGGCGGACACTGAAGCTTTCTTT	CATSRGADTEAFF
TRBV9	NA	TRBJ2-7	NA	TGTGCCAGCAGCCGAAGCCCCTACGAGCAGTACTTC	CASSRSPYEQYF
TRBV14	NA	TRBJ2-7	NA	TGTGCCAGCAGCCAAGTATATGCCCCCTACGAGCAGTACTTC	CASSQVYAPYEQYF
TRBV28	TRBD1	TRBJ1-2	NA	TGTGCCAGCAGTACGATAGGACAGGGGAAGAGTGGCTACACCTTC	CASSTIGQGKSGYTF
TRBV2	TRBD1	TRBJ1-1	once	TGTGCCAGCAGTGAACTCGGACAGGGAACTGAAGCTTTCTTT	CASSELGQGTEAFF
TRBV29-1	TRBD1	TRBJ1-1	NA	TGCAGCGTTGGGTACAGGGGGCTGGGCACTGAAGCTTTCTTT	CSVGYRGLGTEAFF
TRBV19	NA	TRBJ2-5	once	TGTGCCAGTAGTATTAGGCAGGGTTCCTCTGAGACCCAGTACTTC	CASSIRQGSSETQYF
TRBV16	NA	TRBJ2-7	NA	TGTGCCAGCAGCCAAAGGATCCAGGACCCGAGCTCCTACGAGCAGTACTTC	CASSQRIQDPSSYEQYF
TRBV18	NA	TRBJ2-7	NA	TGTGCCAGCTCACCGGCTGCGGGTCGCGAGCAGTACTTC	CASSPAAGREQYF
TRBV6-6	TRBD1	TRBJ2-7	NA	TGTGCCAGCAGCCCAGAAAAGTACAGGGGGCTTTTCGAGCAGTACTTC	CASSPEKYRGLFEQYF
TRBV11-3	NA	TRBJ1-1	NA	TGTGCCAGCAGCTTATGGAGTCGGGACACTGAAGCTTTCTTT	CASSLWSRDTEAFF
TRBV7-9	TRBD1	TRBJ1-1	NA	TGTGCCAGCAGCTCTAGACAGGGCGAAACTGAAGCTTTCTTT	CASSSRQGETEAFF
TRBV7-9	NA	TRBJ1-1	NA	TGTGCCAGCAGCTCCAGCTTGGGGTTTAGAGACACTGAAGCTTTCTTT	CASSSSLGFRDTEAFF
TRBV7-2	TRBD2	TRBJ2-1	NA	TGTGCCAGCAGCTTCCGGACTAGCGGGGGTAGCTCCTACAATGAGCAGTTCTTC	CASSFRTSGGSSYNEQFF
TRBV27	NA	TRBJ1-3	NA	TGTGCCAGCAGTTTACAGGGTTCCGGAGACACCATATATTTT	CASSLQGSGDTIYF
TRBV13	TRBD1	TRBJ2-1	NA	TGTGCCAGCAGCTTAATTGACAGGGGAAATGAGCAGTTCTTC	CASSLIDRGNEQFF
TRBV28	NA	TRBJ1-4	NA	TGTGCCAGCAGTTTGGAGTTTGGGAACGAAAAACTGTTTTTT	CASSLEFGNEKLFF
TRBV14	NA	TRBJ2-7	NA	TGTGCCAGCAGCCGGTATCCGGGGGATGAGCAGTACTTC	CASSRYPGDEQYF
TRBV7-2	NA	TRBJ2-3	NA	TGTGCCAGCAGCATTGATTGGGGGGGGGCTTCTAGCACAGATACGCAGTATTTT	CASSIDWGGASSTDTQYF
TRBV18	NA	TRBJ2-3	NA	TGTGCCAGCTCACCGAGGGCCGCGGGGAGCACAGATACGCAGTATTTT	CASSPRAAGSTDTQYF
TRBV12-5	TRBD1	TRBJ1-4	NA	TGTGCTAGTGGTTTGGGGGACAGAAGTAATGAAAAACTGTTTTTT	CASGLGDRSNEKLFF
TRBV12-3/TRBV12-4	NA	TRBJ1-1	NA	TGTGCCAGCAGTTTTTCGGTCACTGAAGCTTTCTTT	CASSFSVTEAFF
TRBV19	NA	TRBJ1-1	NA	TGTGCCAGTAGTATTGTCGTAAACACTGAAGCTTTCTTT	CASSIVVNTEAFF
TRBV5-8	NA	TRBJ1-2	NA	TGTGCCAGCAGCTTGGCCTCAGGGTACAACTATGGCTACACCTTC	CASSLASGYNYGYTF
TRBV19	NA	TRBJ2-1	NA	TGTGCCAGTAGTATAGGAAGGAGGAGCTCCTACAATGAGCAGTTCTTC	CASSIGRRSSYNEQFF
TRBV2	TRBD2	TRBJ2-1	NA	TGTGCCACGGGAACAGGGAGACTAGCGGGGGACAATGAGCAGTTCTTC	CATGTGRLAGDNEQFF
TRBV6-5	TRBD1	TRBJ2-2	NA	TGTGCCGTCGGGACAGGGGTGTACACCGGGGAGCTGTTTTTT	CAVGTGVYTGELFF
TRBV11-1	NA	TRBJ2-1	NA	TGTGCCAGCAGCTTCCCACACTCGGAGGATGAGCAGTTCTTC	CASSFPHSEDEQFF
TRBV5-1	NA	TRBJ2-5	NA	TGCGCCAGCAGCTTAGGGACATTCGGCGGCGAGACCCAGTACTTC	CASSLGTFGGETQYF
TRBV5-1	NA	TRBJ1-2	once	TGCGCCAGCAGGGAGAGTTCTAACTATGGCTACACCTTC	CASRESSNYGYTF